The 13 T cell receptor beta chains below come from one sample, sequenced in a study of early T cells in non-severe SARS-CoV-2 infection. TCRdb redid the calling of the 5' RACE reads with MiXCR, one entry per CDR3 protein. The sample includes about 76,000 distinct CDR3 sequences, roughly a sixth of them seen just once. Input material: whole blood. These TCRs come from an adult who was a healthcare worker with PCR-confirmed SARS-CoV-2 infection or an uninfected control (not recorded which).

The table lists this clonotype with a few counts. V is TRBV6-5 and J is TRBJ2-2, with TRBD2 matching 10 bases. The CDR3 extends over 17 amino acids. Germline V CDR1 and CDR2: MNHEY, SVGAGI. With V trimmed by 0 bases and J by 1 base, 2 bases remained unmatched. The CDR3 is CASSYSWTSGNTGELFF. The CDR3 nucleotides are TGTGCCAGCAGTTACTCCTGGACTAGCGGGAACACCGGGGAGCTGTTTTTT.

This clonotype was observed a handful of times. The gene calls are TRBV4-3 and TRBJ2-7, with D possibly matching TRBD1 (5 bases). The V gene's germline CDR1 is LGHNA and CDR2 YSLEER. V was clipped by 0 bases and J by 2 bases, with 11 bases between them. The CDR3 has 15 residues. CDR3 DNA sequence: TGCGCCAGCAGCCAAGACCGAGACAGAGCCTACGAGCAGTACTTC. Translating gives CASSQDRDRAYEQYF.

The chain carries TRBV10-3 and TRBJ2-2; D not resolved. Germline-derived CDR1 and CDR2 are ENHRY and SYGVKD. The length of the CDR3 is 11 residues. Trimming took off 4 bases at V and 6 bases at J, with 3 bases between the two ends. CDR3 amino acids: CAISGSGELFF. The CDR3 DNA reads TGTGCCATCAGTGGGTCCGGGGAGCTGTTTTTT.

The V and J genes are TRBV5-1 and TRBJ1-3; D remains ambiguous. The CDR3 extends over 14 amino acids. V lost 0 bases and J lost 3, with 7 bases in between. Germline values: CDR1 SGHRS, CDR2 YFSETQ. DNA of the CDR3: TGCGCCAGCAGCTTGGCTACCTTTGGAAACACCATATATTTT. It is translated as CASSLATFGNTIYF.

The CDR3 protein is CASSPGPGEKLFF. CDR3 nucleotide sequence: TGTGCCAGCAGCCCAGGGCCAGGGGAAAAACTGTTTTTT. The chain uses TRBV7-3 and TRBJ1-4, with a possible D match to TRBD1 (5 bases). The CDR3 sequence is 13 residues long. V lost 5 bases to trimming and J lost 8 bases, with 12 bases between them. Per the germline V gene, CDR1 is SGHTA and CDR2 is FQGTGA.

This clonotype was recorded a few times. The gene calls are TRBV28 and TRBJ1-5, with D possibly being TRBD1 (5 bases). In germline, CDR1 is MDHEN, CDR2 SYDVKM. The CDR3 length is 13 residues. V gave up 2 bases and J gave up 7 bases, with 9 bases separating them. The CDR3 DNA sequence: TGTGCCAGCAGTTTAGGGGGACTACAGCCCCAGCATTTT. It yields the protein CASSLGGLQPQHF.

This clonotype was seen repeatedly, ten times or more. This chain connects TRBV6-4 to TRBJ2-1; 7 bases fit TRBD2. J lost 4 bases, V lost 1 base, and 1 base had no gene match. From germline, CDR1 is MRHNA and CDR2 SNTAGT. CDR3 length: 14 amino acids. The CDR3 region has the DNA TGTGCCAGCAGTGACTTGGGGGGGTACAATGAGCAGTTCTTC. This gives the protein CASSDLGGYNEQFF.

This chain links TRBV7-2 with TRBJ2-1; tentatively, D is TRBD1 (6 bases). This CDR3 has 13 amino acids. The germline V gene has CDR1 SGHTA and CDR2 FQGNSA. V was shortened by 5 bases and J by 5 bases, with 10 bases between the two germline ends. Here the CDR3 reads CASSSTGNNEQFF. Written as DNA, the CDR3 is TGTGCCAGCAGCAGTACAGGGAACAATGAGCAGTTCTTC.

In this sample, this clonotype turned up a few times. V gene TRBV29-1 combines with J gene TRBJ1-1, with D perhaps TRBD1 (5 bases). This CDR3 contains 13 residues. From germline, CDR1 is SQVTM and CDR2 ANQGSEA. V lost 6 bases and J lost 6, with 17 bases in between. CDR3 loop: CSVKGHPNSEAFF. The CDR3 nucleotides are TGCAGCGTGAAAGGACACCCGAATTCTGAAGCTTTCTTT.

The V gene is TRBV12-3 or TRBV12-4, the J gene TRBJ1-5; 8 bases line up with TRBD1. The CDR3 spans 14 residues. After removal of 6 bases from V and 7 bases from J, the junction contained 8 bases not matched to a gene. The CDR3 DNA reads TGTGCCAGCAGGAATTCAGGGGGCCACCAGCCCCAGCATTTT. Translated: CASRNSGGHQPQHF.

The J gene is TRBJ2-1, the V gene TRBV28; D not certain. The germline V gene has CDR1 MDHEN and CDR2 SYDVKM. V was clipped by 3 bases and J by 7 bases, with 4 bases between them. CDR3 length: 11 amino acids. The CDR3 loop is CASSLWNEQFF. The CDR3 nucleotides read TGTGCCAGCAGTTTGTGGAATGAGCAGTTCTTC.

This clonotype was recorded many times. The gene calls are TRBV27 and TRBJ1-5, with D possibly TRBD1 on 6 matching bases. Trimming stripped 4 bases from V and 0 bases from J, with 22 bases between. This CDR3 comprises 19 residues. Germline V lookup: CDR1 MNHEY, CDR2 SMNVEV (reference sequence). CDR3 DNA sequence: TGTGCCAGCAGTTCTTACTCCGGAACAGGGTCGGATAGCAATCAGCCCCAGCATTTT. Its translation is CASSSYSGTGSDSNQPQHF.

CDR3 nucleotides: TGTGCCAGCAGCTTAGCAGCGGACCATGGCTACACCTTC. As protein: CASSLAADHGYTF. The chain employs TRBV7-9 and TRBJ1-2; D remains unclear. Germline V gene lookup returns CDR1 SEHNR and CDR2 FQNEAQ (reference sequence). This CDR3 is 13 amino acids long. V gave up 0 bases and J gave up 6 bases, with 8 bases separating them.